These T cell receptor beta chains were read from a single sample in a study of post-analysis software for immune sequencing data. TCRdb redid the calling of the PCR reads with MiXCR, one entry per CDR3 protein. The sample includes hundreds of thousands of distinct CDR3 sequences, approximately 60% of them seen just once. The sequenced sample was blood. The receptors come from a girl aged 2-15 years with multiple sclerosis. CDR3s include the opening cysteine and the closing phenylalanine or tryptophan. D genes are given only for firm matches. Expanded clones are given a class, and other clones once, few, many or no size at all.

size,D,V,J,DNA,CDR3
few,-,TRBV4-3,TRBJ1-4,TGCGCCAGCAGCCAAGAGAGAAATGAAAAACTGTTTTTT,CASSQERNEKLFF
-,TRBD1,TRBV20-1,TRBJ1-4,TGCAGTGCTAGAGATGGGACAGCTTATAATGAAAAACTGTTTTTT,CSARDGTAYNEKLFF
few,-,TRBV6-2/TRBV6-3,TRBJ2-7,TGTGCCAGCAGATCTGACAGCTCCTACGAGCAGTACTTC,CASRSDSSYEQYF
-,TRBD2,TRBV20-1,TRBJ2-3,TGCAGTGCTAGCCGACTAGCGGGAGTAATTGGTACAGATACGCAGTATTTT,CSASRLAGVIGTDTQYF
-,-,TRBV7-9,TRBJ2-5,TGTGCCAGCAAGCAGGCGATGGGGGTGGAGCAGTACTTC,CASKQAMGVEQYF
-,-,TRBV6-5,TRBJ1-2,TGTGCCACCCACAACACGGTATGGGACTATGGCTACACCTTC,CATHNTVWDYGYTF
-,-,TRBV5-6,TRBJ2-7,TGTGCCAGCAGCTATGGCGGGTCATACGGGCAGTACTTC,CASSYGGSYGQYF
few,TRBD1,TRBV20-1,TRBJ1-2,TGCAGTGCTCGGACAGGGAGGGACGACGGCTACACCTTC,CSARTGRDDGYTF
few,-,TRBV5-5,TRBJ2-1,TGTGCCAGCAGCCCTACCTACAGTGAGCAGTTCTTC,CASSPTYSEQFF
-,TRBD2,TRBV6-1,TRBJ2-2,TGTGCCAGCAGCGGCGGGACTAGCGGACACACCGGGGAGCTGTTTTTT,CASSGGTSGHTGELFF
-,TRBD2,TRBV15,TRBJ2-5,TGTGCCACCAGCAGAGTTTCCCAGCGGGGGTCAGAGACCCAGTACTTC,CATSRVSQRGSETQYF
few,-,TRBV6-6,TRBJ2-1,TGTGCCAGCAGTTCCCCCATTTTGACAGGGGAGGGCAATGAGCAGTTCTTC,CASSSPILTGEGNEQFF
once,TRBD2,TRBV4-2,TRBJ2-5,TGTGCCAGCAGCAAAACCGGGACTAGCGGGGGAGAGACCCAGTACTTC,CASSKTGTSGGETQYF
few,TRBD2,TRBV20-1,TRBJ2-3,TGCAGTGCTACTCCTAGCGGGAGAATCATCACAGATACGCAGTATTTT,CSATPSGRIITDTQYF
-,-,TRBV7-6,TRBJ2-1,TGTGCCAGCAGCTTTAACGAGTACAATGAGCAGTTCTTC,CASSFNEYNEQFF
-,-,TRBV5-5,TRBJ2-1,TGTGCCAGCAGCTCTATCCTCGGGGAGGCCGGCAGTTATTACAATGAGCAGTTCTTC,CASSSILGEAGSYYNEQFF
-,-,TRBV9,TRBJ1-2,TGTGCCAGCAGCGCTCCCGGGCGATCGAAGGGCTACACCTTC,CASSAPGRSKGYTF
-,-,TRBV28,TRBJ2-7,TGTGCCATCACAACCGAGGGTCCATACGAGCAGTACTTC,CAITTEGPYEQYF
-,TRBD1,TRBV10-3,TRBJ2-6,TGTGCCATCAGCGCTTTAACAGGGGCTGGGGCCAACGCCCTGACTTTC,CAISALTGAGANALTF
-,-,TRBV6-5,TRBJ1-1,TGTGCCAGCCAAGGGTCGGGGAACACTGAAGCTTTCTTT,CASQGSGNTEAFF
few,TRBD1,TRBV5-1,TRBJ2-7,TGTGCCAGCAGGGACAGCTCCTACGAGCAGTACTTC,CASRDSSYEQYF
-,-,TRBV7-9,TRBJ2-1,TGTGCCAGCAGCTTAGCGGACAGTGGGCTGCATGAGCAGTTCTTC,CASSLADSGLHEQFF
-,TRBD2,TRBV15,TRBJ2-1,TGTGCCACGGGAGAAGCGGGGGGACTTAATGAGCAGTTCTTC,CATGEAGGLNEQFF
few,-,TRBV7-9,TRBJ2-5,TGTGCCAGCAGCCCAGGGGCCTCAGAAGAGACCCAGTACTTC,CASSPGASEETQYF
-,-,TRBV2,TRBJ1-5,TGTGCCAGCAGTGAGTCGTCCGGCGGCAATCAGCCCCAGCATTTT,CASSESSGGNQPQHF
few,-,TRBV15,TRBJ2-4,TGTGCCACCAGCAAGGGGGAGGCCAAAAACATTCAGTACTTC,CATSKGEAKNIQYF
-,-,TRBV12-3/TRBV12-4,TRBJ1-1,TGTGCCAGCACCCTCTCCGGGGGGAACACTGAAGCTTTCTTT,CASTLSGGNTEAFF
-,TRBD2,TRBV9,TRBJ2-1,TGTGCCAGTTCTAGCGGGAGATCAGGGAGTGAGCAGTTCTTC,CASSSGRSGSEQFF
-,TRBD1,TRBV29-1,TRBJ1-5,TGCAGCGTTGCCCAGGGGGCAGGACAGCCCCAGCATTTT,CSVAQGAGQPQHF
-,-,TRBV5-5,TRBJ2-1,TGTGCCAGCAGCGTCGTGGAGGGGAGGAATGAGCAGTTCTTC,CASSVVEGRNEQFF
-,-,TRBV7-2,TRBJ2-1,TGTGCCAGCAGCTTATCAGGGGCCTATGAACAGTTCTTC,CASSLSGAYEQFF
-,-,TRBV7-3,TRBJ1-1,TGTGCCAGCAGAGCCTGGGGGGAGAACACTGAAGCTTTCTTT,CASRAWGENTEAFF
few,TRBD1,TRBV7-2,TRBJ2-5,TGTGCCAGAGGGCTCCGGGACAGGGTTCAAGAGACCCAGTACTTC,CARGLRDRVQETQYF
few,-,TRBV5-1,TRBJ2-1,TGCGCCAGCAGCTTGGCGGCGGGGCGTTCCTACAATGAGCAGTTCTTC,CASSLAAGRSYNEQFF
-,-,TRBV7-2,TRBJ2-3,TGTGCCAGCAGCTCAGGGACTTTTCTCACAGATACGCAGTATTTT,CASSSGTFLTDTQYF
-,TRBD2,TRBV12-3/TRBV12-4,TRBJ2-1,TGTGCCAGCAGTATAACGACTAGCGGGAGTAATGAGCAGTTCTTC,CASSITTSGSNEQFF
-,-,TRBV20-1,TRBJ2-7,TGCAGTGCTAGAGAGGGTCCAGGGCTGACCTACGAGCAGTACTTC,CSAREGPGLTYEQYF
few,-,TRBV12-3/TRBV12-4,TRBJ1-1,TGTGCCAGCAGTTTATTGACAAACACTGAAGCTTTCTTT,CASSLLTNTEAFF
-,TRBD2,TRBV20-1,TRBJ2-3,TGCAGTGCCCCCCGGACTAGCGGGGGACTTAGCACAGATACGCAGTATTTT,CSAPRTSGGLSTDTQYF
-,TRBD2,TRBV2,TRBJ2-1,TGTGCCAGCATCGAGCGGGGTAACAATGAGCAGTTCTTC,CASIERGNNEQFF
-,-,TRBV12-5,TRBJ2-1,TGTGCTAGTGGTTTGGGGACCTTTAGCTCCTACAATGAGCAGTTCTTC,CASGLGTFSSYNEQFF
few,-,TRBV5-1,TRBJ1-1,TGTGCCAGCAGCTTAGGGACATTGAACACTGAAGCTTTCTTT,CASSLGTLNTEAFF
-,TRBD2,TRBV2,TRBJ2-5,TGTGCCAGCATTAGCGGGGTGAAAGAGACCCAGTACTTC,CASISGVKETQYF
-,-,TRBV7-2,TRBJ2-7,TGTGCCAGCAGTCAGGTGGCCTCCTACGAGCAGTACTTC,CASSQVASYEQYF
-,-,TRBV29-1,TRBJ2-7,TGCAGCGTTCCGACGGCAGGGAGCGAGCAGTACTTC,CSVPTAGSEQYF
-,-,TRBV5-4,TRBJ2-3,TGTGCCAGCAGCTTAAGACAAGCGGGCACAGATACGCAGTATTTT,CASSLRQAGTDTQYF
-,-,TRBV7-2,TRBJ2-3,TGTGCCAGCAGCTTAGCGGCTAGGGGGGGGGCAGATACGCAGTATTTT,CASSLAARGGADTQYF
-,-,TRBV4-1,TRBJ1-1,TGCGCCAGCAGCCAACAAAAACAGGGAATGTCTGAAGCTTTCTTT,CASSQQKQGMSEAFF
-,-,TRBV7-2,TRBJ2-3,TGTGCCAGCAGCTGGTTGGGGGGAGTACCAGATACGCAGTATTTT,CASSWLGGVPDTQYF
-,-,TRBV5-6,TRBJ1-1,TGTGCCAGCAGCGGACAAACGAACACTGAAGCTTTCTTT,CASSGQTNTEAFF
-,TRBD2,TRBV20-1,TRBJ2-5,TGCAGTGCTAGATTCGGGGGGATTTCGTACCAAGAGACCCAGTACTTC,CSARFGGISYQETQYF
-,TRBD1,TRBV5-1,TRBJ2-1,TGCGCCAGCAGCTTCCGGGACAGGGGGCGCGATGAGCAGTTCTTC,CASSFRDRGRDEQFF
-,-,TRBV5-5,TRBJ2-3,TGTGCCAGCAGCCCGGGACACCTAGGGGATACGCAGTATTTT,CASSPGHLGDTQYF
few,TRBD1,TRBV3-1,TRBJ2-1,TGTGCCAGCAGCCAAGGCGGGACAGGGTCTTACAATGAGCAGTTCTTC,CASSQGGTGSYNEQFF
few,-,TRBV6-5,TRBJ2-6,TGTGCCAGCAGTACAGGGCACTTGGCTGGGGCCAACGTCCTGACTTTC,CASSTGHLAGANVLTF
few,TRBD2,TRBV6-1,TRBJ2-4,TGTGCCAGTAGTCCCGGACTAGCGGGTCTAGCCAAAAACATTCAGTACTTC,CASSPGLAGLAKNIQYF
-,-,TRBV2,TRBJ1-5,TGTGCCAGCAGAGTAAGGGGGGGCAATCAGCCCCAGCATTTT,CASRVRGGNQPQHF
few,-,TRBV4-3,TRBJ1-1,TGCGCCAGCAGCCAAGAGGCAGGGGTGAACACTGAAGCTTTCTTT,CASSQEAGVNTEAFF
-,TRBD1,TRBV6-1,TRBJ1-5,TGTGCCAGCAGCGTCAGGGTGACAGGGTCCCGAAAGGGCTACAATCAGCCCCAGCATTTT,CASSVRVTGSRKGYNQPQHF
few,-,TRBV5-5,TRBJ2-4,TGTGCCAGCAGCTTGGATTGGGACATTCAGTACTTC,CASSLDWDIQYF